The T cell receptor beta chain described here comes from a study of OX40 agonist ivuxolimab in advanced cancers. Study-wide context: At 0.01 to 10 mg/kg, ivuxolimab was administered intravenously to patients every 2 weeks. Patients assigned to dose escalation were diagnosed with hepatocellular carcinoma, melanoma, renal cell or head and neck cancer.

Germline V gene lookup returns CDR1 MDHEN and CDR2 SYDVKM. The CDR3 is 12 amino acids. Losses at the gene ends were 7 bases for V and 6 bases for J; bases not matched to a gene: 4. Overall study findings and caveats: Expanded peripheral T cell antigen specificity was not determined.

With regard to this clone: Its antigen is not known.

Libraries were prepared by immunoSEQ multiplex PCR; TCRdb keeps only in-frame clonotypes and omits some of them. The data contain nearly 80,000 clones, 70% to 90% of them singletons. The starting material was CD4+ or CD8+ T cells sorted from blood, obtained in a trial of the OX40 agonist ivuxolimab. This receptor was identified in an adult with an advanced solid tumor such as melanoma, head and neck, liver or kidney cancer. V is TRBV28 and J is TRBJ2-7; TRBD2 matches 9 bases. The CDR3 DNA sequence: TGTGCCAGCACCCCAGCGGGGGGCGAGCAGTACTTC. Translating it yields CASTPAGGEQYF.